This TCR beta chain is from a study of cytomegalovirus exposure and HLA in healthy donors. The length of the CDR3 is 16 residues. Germline values: CDR1 SEHNR, CDR2 FQNEAQ (reference sequence). Study outcomes and limitations: TCR beta V segments were, for the most part, productive about 87% or about 30% of the time in an earlier analysis. Solely CMV serostatus was available to characterize immune exposure. Analysis performed later showed TCR beta chains linked to HLA being more clonally expanded than equally common others. In a later analysis, productive TCRs from donors in an Asian-associated ancestry cluster reportedly carried fewer N-insertions than the cohort mean.

A word on this clone: Its antigen is undetermined. One end of the junction does not line up with germline, which may come from a read error.

13 Jbeta primers and 60 Vbeta primers were used for the PCR. Method: immunoSEQ multiplex PCR; TCRdb's copy keeps in-frame clones and lacks some. The data show 150,000 to 200,000 clones, over 70% seen once. The chain employs TRBV7-9 and TRBJ1-1; 8 bases are a match to TRBD1. The origin of this receptor is a man aged 18 to 29 in good health and CMV-seropositive. The sample was PBMCs. CDR3 in amino acids: CSSSATGGRVRTEAFF. Here the CDR3 DNA reads TGTTCCAGCAGCGCCACAGGGGGTCGGGTTAGGACTGAAGCTTTCTTT.